This T cell receptor beta chain appears in the sequencing data of a study of cytomegalovirus exposure and HLA in healthy donors. Across the study: The 130 or so validation repertoires, a later analysis reported, used the same platform as the 700 or so repertoires from the first cohort. Findings and caveats of the study: Both high specificity and high sensitivity reportedly marked the classifier's diagnosis of cytomegalovirus status. The authors listed around 150 TCR beta chains as cytomegalovirus-associated.

Germline CDR1 is MNHNS and CDR2 is SASEGT. Trimming took 5 bases from V and 3 from J, leaving 5 bases between them. The CDR3 spans 11 residues. The donors were in the approximately 110-subject validation cohort; that cohort was separate from the roughly 660-subject first cohort. As regards this clone: What it recognizes is unknown.

Some clones are missing from TCRdb's copy, which holds only in-frame ones; the method was immunoSEQ multiplex PCR. The sample carries around 150,000 clones, approximately 89% recorded once. The sequence was collected from a young woman in good health and CMV-seropositive. Sequencing used PBMCs. The chain couples TRBV6-1 to TRBJ2-7, with D unresolved. Here the CDR3 DNA reads TGTGCCAGCAGTAACAGCTACGAGCAGTACTTC. Residues: CASSNSYEQYF.